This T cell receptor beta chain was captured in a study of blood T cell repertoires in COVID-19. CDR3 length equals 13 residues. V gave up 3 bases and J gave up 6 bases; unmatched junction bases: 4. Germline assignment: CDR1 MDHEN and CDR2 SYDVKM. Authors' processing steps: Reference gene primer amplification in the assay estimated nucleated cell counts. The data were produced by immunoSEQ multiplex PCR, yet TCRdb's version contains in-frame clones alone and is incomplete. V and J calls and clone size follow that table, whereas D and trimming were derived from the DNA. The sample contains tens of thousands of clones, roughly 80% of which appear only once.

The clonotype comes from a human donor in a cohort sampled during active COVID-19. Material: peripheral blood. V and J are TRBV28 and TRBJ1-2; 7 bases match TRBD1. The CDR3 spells CASSLRGRDGYTF. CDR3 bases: TGTGCCAGCAGTTTGAGGGGGCGGGATGGCTACACCTTC.